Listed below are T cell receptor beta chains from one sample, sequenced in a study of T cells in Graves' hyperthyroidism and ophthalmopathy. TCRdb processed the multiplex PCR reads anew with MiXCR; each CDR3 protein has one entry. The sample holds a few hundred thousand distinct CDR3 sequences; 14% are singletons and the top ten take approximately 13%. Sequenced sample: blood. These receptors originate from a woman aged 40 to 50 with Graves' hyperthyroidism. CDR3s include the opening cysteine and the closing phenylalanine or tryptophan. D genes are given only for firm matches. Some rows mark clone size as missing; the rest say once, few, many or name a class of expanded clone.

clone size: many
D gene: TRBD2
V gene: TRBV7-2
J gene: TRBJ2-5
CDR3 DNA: TGTGCCAGCACCCCCGGGAGGAGAGAGACCCAGTACTTC
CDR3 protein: CASTPGRRETQYF

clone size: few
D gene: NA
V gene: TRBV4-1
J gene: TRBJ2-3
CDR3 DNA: TGCGCCAGCAGCCAAGGGACTCCAGATACGCAGTATTTT
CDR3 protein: CASSQGTPDTQYF

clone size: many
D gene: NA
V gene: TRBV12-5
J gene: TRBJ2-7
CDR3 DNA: TGTGCTAGTGGTTTCAGTTCCGGCGAGCAGTACTTC
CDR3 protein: CASGFSSGEQYF

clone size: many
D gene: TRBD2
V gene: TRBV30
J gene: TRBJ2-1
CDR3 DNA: TGTGCCTGGAGTCTGGGACTAGCGGGAGATTCGGGGGATGAGCAGTTCTTC
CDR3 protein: CAWSLGLAGDSGDEQFF

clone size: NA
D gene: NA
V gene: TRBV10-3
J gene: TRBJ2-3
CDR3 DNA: TGTGCCGTCAGTGAGTCGAGCGGAGACACAGATACGCAGTATTTT
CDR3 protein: CAVSESSGDTDTQYF

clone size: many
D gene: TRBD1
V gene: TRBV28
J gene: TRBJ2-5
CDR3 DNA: TGTGCCAGCAGGGGCTACGGGACAGGGGTGGAAGAGACCCAGTACTTC
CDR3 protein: CASRGYGTGVEETQYF

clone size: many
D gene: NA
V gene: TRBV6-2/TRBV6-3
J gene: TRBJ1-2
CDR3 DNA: TGTGCCAGCAGTTCGACGGTAGACCTTAGCGCCTATGGCTACACCTTC
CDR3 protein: CASSSTVDLSAYGYTF

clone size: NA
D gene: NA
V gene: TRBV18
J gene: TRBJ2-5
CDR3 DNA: TGTGCCAGCTCACCCTCCAGATCCCAGACCCAGTACTTC
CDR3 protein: CASSPSRSQTQYF

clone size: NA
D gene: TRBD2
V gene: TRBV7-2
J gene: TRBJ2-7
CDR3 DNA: TGTGCCAGCAGCCGAAGGACTAGCGGGAGCCCCTACGAGCAGTACTTC
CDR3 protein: CASSRRTSGSPYEQYF

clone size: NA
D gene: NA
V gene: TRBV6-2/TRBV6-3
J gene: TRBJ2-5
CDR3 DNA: TGTGCCAGCGAGGAACGTTCCCAAGAGACCCAGTACTTC
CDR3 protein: CASEERSQETQYF

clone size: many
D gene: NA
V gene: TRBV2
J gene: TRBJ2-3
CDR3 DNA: TGTGCCAGCAGACCGGGACTCCTAAATACGCAGTATTTT
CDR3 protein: CASRPGLLNTQYF

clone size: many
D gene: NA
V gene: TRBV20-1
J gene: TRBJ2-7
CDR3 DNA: TGCAGTGCTAGAGTGCGGCGGACCGCCTACGAGCAGTACTTC
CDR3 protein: CSARVRRTAYEQYF

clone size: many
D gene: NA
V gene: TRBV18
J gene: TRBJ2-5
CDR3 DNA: TGTGCCAGCTCACCCTGGGACGGAGGTCAAGAGACCCAGTACTTC
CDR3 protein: CASSPWDGGQETQYF

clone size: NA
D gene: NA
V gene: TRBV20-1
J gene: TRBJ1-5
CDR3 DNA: TGCAGTGCTAGAAAGCAGCCTGATCAGCCCCAGCATTTT
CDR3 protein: CSARKQPDQPQHF

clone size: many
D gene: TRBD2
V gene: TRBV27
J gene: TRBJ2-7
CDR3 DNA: TGTGCCACCGGACTAGCGGGAGGGTCCTACGAGCAGTACTTC
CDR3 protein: CATGLAGGSYEQYF

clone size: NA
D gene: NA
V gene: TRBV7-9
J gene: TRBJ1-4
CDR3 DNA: TGTGCCAGCAGCGCGGGGGTCCTCGAAAAACTGTTTTTT
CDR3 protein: CASSAGVLEKLFF

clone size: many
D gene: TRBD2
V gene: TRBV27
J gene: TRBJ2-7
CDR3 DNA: TGTGCCAGCAGTTATGGGGGAGGGCTCGGGTCCTACGAGCAGTACTTC
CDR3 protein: CASSYGGGLGSYEQYF

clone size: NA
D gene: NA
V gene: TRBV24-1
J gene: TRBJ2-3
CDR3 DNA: TGTGCCACCAGTGGTCGGGGGGCCACAGATACGCAGTATTTT
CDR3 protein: CATSGRGATDTQYF

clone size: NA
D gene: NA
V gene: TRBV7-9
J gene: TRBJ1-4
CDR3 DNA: TGTGCCAGCAGCTTAGGTAGAAGAACTAATGAAAAACTGTTTTTT
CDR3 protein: CASSLGRRTNEKLFF

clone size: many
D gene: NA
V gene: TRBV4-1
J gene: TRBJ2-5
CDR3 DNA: TGCGCCAGCAGCCAGACTAGGAGAGAGACCCAGTACTTC
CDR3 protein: CASSQTRRETQYF

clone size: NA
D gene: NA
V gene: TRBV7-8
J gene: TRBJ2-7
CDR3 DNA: TGCGCCAGCAGCCAAGCCTTACAGAGCTCCTACGAGCAGTACTTC
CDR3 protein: CASSQALQSSYEQYF

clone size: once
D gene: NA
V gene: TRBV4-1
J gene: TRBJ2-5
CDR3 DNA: TGCGCCAGCAGCCAAGATCCCCAGCCATACTATAGGTACTTC
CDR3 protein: CASSQDPQPYYRYF

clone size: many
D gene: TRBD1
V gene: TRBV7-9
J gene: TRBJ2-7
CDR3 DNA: TGTGCCAGCAGCTTAGGAACAGGGGTAGCCTACGAGCAGTACTTC
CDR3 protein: CASSLGTGVAYEQYF

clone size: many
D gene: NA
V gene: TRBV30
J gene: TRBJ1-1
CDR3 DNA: TGTGCCTGGGGGTCCCCCAGCCTGAACACTGAAGCTTTCTTT
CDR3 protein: CAWGSPSLNTEAFF

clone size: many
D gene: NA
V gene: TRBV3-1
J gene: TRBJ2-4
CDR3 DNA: TGTGCCAGCAGCCTGGGTAGAGCCAAAAACATTCAGTACTTC
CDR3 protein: CASSLGRAKNIQYF

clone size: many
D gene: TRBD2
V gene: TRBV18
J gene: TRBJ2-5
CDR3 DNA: TGTGCCAGCTCACGCCAAGCGGGATATCAAGAGACCCAGTACTTC
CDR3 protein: CASSRQAGYQETQYF

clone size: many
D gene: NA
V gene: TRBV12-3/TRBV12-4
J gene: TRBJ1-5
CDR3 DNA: TGTGCCAGCAGTTTTTCAATTAGCAATCAGCCCCAGCATTTT
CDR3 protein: CASSFSISNQPQHF

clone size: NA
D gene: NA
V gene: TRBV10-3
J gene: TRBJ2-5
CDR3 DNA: TGTGCCATCAGTGACCGGACAGCCCAAGAGACCCAGTACTTC
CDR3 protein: CAISDRTAQETQYF

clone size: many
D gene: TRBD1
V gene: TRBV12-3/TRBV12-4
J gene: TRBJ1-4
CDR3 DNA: TGTGCCAGCAAGGAGACAGGGAACGAAAAACTGTTTTTT
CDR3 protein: CASKETGNEKLFF

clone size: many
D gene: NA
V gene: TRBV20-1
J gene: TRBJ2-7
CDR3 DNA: TGCAGTGCTAGGAGGTCCGCTACTATATACGAGCAGTACTTC
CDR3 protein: CSARRSATIYEQYF

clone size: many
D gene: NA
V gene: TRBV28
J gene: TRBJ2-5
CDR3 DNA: TGTGCCAGCGCCGATTCGGCAAACCTTCGGGAGACCCAGTACTTC
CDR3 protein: CASADSANLRETQYF

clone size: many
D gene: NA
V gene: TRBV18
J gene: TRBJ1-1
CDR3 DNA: TGTGCCAGCTCACCCCCTGTGACAGGCCCGAACACTGAAGCTTTCTTT
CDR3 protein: CASSPPVTGPNTEAFF

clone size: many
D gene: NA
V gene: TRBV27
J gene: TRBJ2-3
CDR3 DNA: TGTGCCAGCAGTTCCCCGAATCTGGTGGGAAGCACAGATACGCAGTATTTT
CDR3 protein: CASSSPNLVGSTDTQYF

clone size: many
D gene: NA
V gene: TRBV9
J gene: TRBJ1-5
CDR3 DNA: TGTGCCAGCAGCGTAGACGGGACGGGGAATCAGCCCCAGCATTTT
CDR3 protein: CASSVDGTGNQPQHF

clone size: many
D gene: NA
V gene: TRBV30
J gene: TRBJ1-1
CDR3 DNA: TGTGCCTGGAGTTACGAACAGGGAACTGAAGCTTTCTTT
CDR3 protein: CAWSYEQGTEAFF

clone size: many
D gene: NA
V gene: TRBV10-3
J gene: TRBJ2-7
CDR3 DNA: TGTGCCATCAGTGAGTTGGCGGGCGAGCAGTACTTC
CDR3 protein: CAISELAGEQYF

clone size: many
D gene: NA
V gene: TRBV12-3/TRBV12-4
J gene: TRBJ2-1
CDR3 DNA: TGTGCCAGCAGTTTATTAAGGGGGGCAGGGCGGAATGAGCAGTTCTTC
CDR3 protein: CASSLLRGAGRNEQFF

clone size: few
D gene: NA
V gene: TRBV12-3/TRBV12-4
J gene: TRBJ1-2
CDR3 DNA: TGTGCCAGCAATTCGGGACTTCTGGAACATGGCTACACCTTC
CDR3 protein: CASNSGLLEHGYTF

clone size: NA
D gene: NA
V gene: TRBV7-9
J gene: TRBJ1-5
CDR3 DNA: TGTGCCAGCAGTCACGGGGGAGATCAGCCCCAGCATTTT
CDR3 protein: CASSHGGDQPQHF

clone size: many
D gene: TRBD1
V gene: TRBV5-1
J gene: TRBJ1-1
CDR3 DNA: TGCGCCAGCAGCGATACAGGGGGGAGCACTGAAGCTTTCTTT
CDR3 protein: CASSDTGGSTEAFF

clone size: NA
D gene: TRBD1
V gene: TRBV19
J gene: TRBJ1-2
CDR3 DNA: TGTGCCAGTAGTACCGGGACAGCCGGAAGCTACACCTTC
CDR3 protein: CASSTGTAGSYTF

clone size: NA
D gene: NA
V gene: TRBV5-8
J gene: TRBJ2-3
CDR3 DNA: TGTGCCAGCAGCCCAAAGGCCTGGTACACAGATACGCAGTATTTT
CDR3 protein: CASSPKAWYTDTQYF

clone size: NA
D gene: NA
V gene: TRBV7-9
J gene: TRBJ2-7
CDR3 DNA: TGTGCCAGCAGCAGAGTTCGGGGGTTGTACGAGCAGTACTTC
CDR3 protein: CASSRVRGLYEQYF

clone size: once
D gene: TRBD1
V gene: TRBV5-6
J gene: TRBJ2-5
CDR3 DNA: TGTGCCAGCAGCTTGCCCGGGACAGCGACTATCTCCCAAGAGACCCAGTACTTC
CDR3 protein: CASSLPGTATISQETQYF

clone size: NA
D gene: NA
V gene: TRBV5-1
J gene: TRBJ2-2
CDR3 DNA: TGCGCCAGCAGTGGGGGAAATCGCGTCGGGGAGCTGTTTTTT
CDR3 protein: CASSGGNRVGELFF

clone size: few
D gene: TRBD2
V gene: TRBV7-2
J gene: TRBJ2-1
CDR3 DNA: TGTGCCAGCAGCGTTTATGGTTTTAGCGGGAGTACGGAGCAGTTCTTC
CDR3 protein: CASSVYGFSGSTEQFF

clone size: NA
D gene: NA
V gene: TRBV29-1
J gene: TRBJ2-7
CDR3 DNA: TGCAGCGTTGCAGTTAGCTCCTACGAGCAGTACTTC
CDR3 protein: CSVAVSSYEQYF

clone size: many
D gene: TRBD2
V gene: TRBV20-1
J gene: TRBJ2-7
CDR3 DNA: TGCAGTGCTGCCGCGGGGACTAGCGAGATCGAGCAGTACTTC
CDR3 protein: CSAAAGTSEIEQYF

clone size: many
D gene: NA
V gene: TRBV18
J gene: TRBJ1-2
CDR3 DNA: TGTGCCAGCTCAACCGACAGGAGTGAGGGCTACACCTTC
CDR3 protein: CASSTDRSEGYTF

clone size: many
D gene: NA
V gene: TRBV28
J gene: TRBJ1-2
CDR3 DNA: TGTGCCAGCGGATCCGGCGGGACTAACTATGGCTACACCTTC
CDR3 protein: CASGSGGTNYGYTF

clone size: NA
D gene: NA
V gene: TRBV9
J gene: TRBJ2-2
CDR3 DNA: TGTGCCAGCAGCGTAGAGACACTGCCGAACACCGGGGAGCTGTTTTTT
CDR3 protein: CASSVETLPNTGELFF

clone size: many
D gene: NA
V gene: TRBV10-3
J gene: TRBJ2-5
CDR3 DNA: TGTGCCATCAGCATAAAGGGCGAAGAGACCCAGTACTTC
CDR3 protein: CAISIKGEETQYF